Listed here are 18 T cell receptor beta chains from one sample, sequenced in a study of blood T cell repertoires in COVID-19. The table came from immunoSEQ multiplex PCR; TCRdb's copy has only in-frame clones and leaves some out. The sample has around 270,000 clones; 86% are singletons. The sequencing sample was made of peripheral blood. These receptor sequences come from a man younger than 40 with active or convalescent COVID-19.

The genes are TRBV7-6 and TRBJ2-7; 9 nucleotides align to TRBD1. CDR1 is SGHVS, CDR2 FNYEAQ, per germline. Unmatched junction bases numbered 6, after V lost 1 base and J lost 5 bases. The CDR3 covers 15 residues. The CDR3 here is CASSLVVGQGNEQYF. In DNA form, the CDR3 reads TGTGCCAGCAGCTTAGTAGTGGGACAGGGTAACGAGCAGTACTTC. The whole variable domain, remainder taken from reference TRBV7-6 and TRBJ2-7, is GAGVSQSPRYKVTKRGQDVALRCDPISGHVSLYWYRQALGQGPEFLTYFNYEAQQDKSGLPNDRFSAERPEGSISTLTIQRTEQRDSAMYRCASSLVVGQGNEQYFGPGTRLTVT.

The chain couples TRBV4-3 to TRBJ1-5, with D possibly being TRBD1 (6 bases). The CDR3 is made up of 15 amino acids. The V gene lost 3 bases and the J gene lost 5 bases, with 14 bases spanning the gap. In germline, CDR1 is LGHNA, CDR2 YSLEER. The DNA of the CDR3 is TGCGCCAGCAGCCAGCGGACAGCTAGGGATCAGCCCCAGCATTTT. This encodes CASSQRTARDQPQHF.

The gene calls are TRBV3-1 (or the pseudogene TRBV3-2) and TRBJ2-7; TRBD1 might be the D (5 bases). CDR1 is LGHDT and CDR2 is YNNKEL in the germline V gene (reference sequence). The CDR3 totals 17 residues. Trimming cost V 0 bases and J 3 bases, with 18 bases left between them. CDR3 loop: CASSQDLATAKIYEQYF. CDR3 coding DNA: TGTGCCAGCAGCCAAGATTTGGCGACAGCAAAGATCTACGAGCAGTACTTC.

The CDR3 DNA is TGTGCCAGCAGCTTACAACCCGGGACAGGGCCTGAAGCTTTCTTT. Protein: CASSLQPGTGPEAFF. The rearrangement links TRBV7-2 to TRBJ1-1; 9 bases are a match to TRBD1. Germline CDR1 reads SGHTA; CDR2 reads FQGNSA. There are 15 residues in the CDR3. V lost 2 bases, J lost 6 bases, and 7 bases stayed unmatched.

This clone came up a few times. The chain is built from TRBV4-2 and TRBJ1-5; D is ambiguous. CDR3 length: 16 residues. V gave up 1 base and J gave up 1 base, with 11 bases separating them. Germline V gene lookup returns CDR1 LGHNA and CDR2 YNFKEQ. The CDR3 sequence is CASSQATGSSNQPQHF. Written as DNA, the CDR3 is TGTGCCAGCAGCCAAGCTACGGGGTCGAGCAATCAGCCCCAGCATTTT.

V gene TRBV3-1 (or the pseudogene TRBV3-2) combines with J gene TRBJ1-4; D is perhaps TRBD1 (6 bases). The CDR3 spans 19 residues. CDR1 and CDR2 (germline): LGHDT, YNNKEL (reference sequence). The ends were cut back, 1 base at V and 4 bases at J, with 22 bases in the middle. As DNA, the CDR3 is TGTGCCAGCAGCCAAGGATGTCAGGCGACCGGGACAAGTAATGAAAAACTGTTTTTT. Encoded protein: CASSQGCQATGTSNEKLFF.

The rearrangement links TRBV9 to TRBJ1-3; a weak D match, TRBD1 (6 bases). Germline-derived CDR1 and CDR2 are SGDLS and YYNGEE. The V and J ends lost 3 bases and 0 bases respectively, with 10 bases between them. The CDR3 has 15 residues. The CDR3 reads CASSGGDISGNTIYF. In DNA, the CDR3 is TGTGCCAGCAGCGGAGGGGACATCTCTGGAAACACCATATATTTT. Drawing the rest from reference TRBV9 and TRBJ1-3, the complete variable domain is DSGVTQTPKHLITATGQRVTLRCSPRSGDLSVYWYQQSLDQGLQFLIQYYNGEERAKGNILERFSAQQFPDLHSELNLSSLELGDSALYFCASSGGDISGNTIYFGEGSWLTVV.

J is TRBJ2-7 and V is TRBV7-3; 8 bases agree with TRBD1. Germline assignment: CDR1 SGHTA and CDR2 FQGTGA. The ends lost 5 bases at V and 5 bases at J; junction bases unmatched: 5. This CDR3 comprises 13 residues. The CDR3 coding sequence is TGTGCCAGCAGCCTAGACAGGGGTCACGAGCAGTACTTC. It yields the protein CASSLDRGHEQYF.

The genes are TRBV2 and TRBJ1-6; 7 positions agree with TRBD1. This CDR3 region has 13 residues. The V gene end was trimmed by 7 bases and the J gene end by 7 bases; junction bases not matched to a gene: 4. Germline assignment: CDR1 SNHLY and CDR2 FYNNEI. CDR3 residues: CASKTGDNSPLHF. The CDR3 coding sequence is TGTGCCAGCAAAACAGGGGACAATTCACCCCTCCACTTT.

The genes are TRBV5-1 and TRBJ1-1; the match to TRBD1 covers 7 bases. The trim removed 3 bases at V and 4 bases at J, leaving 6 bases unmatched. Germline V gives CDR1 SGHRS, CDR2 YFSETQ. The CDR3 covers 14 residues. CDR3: CASSYQGGGTEAFF. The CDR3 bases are TGCGCCAGCAGCTACCAGGGGGGAGGCACTGAAGCTTTCTTT.

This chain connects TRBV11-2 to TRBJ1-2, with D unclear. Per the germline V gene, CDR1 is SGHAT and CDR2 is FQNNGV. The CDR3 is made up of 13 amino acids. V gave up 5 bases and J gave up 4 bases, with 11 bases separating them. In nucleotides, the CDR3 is TGTGCCAGCAGCCCCGGGAACCGCTATGGCTACACCTTC. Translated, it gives CASSPGNRYGYTF.

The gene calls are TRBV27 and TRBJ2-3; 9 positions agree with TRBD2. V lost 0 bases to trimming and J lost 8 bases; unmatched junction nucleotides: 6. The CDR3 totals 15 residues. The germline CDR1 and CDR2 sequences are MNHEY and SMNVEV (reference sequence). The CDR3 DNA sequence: TGTGCCAGCAGTTTATCCTGGGGGACTAGCTCTACGCAGTATTTT. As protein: CASSLSWGTSSTQYF.

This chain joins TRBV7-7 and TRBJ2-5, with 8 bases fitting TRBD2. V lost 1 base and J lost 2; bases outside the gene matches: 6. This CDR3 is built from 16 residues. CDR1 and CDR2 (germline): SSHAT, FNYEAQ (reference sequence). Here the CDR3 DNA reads TGTGCCAGCAGCTTAGGGGGCGTAGCGGGGCAAGAGACCCAGTACTTC. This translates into CASSLGGVAGQETQYF.

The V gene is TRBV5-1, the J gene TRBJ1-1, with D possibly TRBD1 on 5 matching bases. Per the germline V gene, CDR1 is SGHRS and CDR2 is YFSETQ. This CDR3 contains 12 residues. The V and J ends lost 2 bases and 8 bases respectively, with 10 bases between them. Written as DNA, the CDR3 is TGCGCCAGCAGCTTTCACGGGGGGGAAGCTTTCTTT. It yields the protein CASSFHGGEAFF. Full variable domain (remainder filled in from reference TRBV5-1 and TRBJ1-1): KAGVTQTPRYLIKTRGQQVTLSCSPISGHRSVSWYQQTPGQGLQFLFEYFSETQRNKGNFPGRFSGRQFSNSRSEMNVSTLELGDSALYLCASSFHGGEAFFGQGTRLTVV.

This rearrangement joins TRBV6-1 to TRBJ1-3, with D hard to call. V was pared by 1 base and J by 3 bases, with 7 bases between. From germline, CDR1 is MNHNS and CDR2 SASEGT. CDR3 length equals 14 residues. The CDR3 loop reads CASSEGHDGNTIYF. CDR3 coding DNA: TGTGCCAGCAGTGAAGGACACGATGGAAACACCATATATTTT.

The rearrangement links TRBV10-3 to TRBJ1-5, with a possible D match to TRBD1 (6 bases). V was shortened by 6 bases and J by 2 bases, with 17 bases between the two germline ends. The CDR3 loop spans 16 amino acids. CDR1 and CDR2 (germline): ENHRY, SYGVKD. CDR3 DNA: TGTGCCATCAGCTACCCTAAGGCAGGGGGCAATCAGCCCCAGCATTTT. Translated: CAISYPKAGGNQPQHF.

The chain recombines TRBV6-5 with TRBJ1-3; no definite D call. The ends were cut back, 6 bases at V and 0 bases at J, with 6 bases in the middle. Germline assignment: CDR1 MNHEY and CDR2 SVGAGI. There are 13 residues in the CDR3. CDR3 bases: TGTGCCAGCAGGCCCTACTCTGGAAACACCATATATTTT. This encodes CASRPYSGNTIYF.

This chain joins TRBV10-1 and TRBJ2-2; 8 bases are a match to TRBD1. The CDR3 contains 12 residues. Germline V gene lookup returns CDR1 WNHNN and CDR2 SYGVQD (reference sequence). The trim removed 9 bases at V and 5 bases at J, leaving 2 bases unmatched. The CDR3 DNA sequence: TGCGCCAGTAACAGGGGGACCGGGGAGCTGTTTTTT. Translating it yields CASNRGTGELFF.